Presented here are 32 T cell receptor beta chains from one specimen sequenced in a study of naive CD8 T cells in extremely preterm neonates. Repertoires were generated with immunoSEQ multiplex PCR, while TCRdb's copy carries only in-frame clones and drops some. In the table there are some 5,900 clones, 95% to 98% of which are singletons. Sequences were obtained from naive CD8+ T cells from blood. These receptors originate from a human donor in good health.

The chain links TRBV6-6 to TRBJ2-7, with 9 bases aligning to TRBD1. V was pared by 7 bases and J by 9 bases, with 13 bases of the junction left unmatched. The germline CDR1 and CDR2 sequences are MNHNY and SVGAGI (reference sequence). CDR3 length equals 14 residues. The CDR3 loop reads CASTETTGGWGQYF. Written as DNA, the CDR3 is TGTGCCAGCACCGAGACCACAGGGGGCTGGGGGCAGTACTTC.

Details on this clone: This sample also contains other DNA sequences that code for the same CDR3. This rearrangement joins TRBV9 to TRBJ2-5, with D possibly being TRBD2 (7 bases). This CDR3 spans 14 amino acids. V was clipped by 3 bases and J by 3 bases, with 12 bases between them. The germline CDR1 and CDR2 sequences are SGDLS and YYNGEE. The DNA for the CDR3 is TGTGCCAGCAGCGCGGGGGGCGGGGAAGAGACCCAGTACTTC. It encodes CASSAGGGEETQYF.

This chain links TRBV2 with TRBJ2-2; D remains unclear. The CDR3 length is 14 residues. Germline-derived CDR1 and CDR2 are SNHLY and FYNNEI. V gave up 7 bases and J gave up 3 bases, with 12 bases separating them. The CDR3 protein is CASTLPVDTGELFF. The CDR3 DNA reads TGTGCCAGCACCCTTCCGGTCGACACCGGGGAGCTGTTTTTT.

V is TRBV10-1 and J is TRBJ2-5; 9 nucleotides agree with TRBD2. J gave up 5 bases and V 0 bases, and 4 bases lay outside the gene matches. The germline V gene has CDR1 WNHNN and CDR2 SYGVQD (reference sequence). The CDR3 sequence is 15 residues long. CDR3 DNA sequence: TGCGCCAGCAGTGAGTCGGGACTAGCCGGGGAGACCCAGTACTTC. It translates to CASSESGLAGETQYF.

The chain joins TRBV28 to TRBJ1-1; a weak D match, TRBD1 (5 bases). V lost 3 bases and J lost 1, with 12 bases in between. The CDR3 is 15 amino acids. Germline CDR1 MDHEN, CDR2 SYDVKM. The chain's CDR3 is CASSFPQGRNTEAFF. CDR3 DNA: TGTGCCAGCAGTTTTCCTCAGGGAAGGAACACTGAAGCTTTCTTT.

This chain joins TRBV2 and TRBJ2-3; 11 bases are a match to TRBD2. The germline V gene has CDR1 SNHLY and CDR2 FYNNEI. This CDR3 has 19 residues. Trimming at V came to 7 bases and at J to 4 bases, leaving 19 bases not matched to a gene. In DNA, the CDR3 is TGTGCCAGCAAGGGTGTAGCTAGCGGGAGGTTCTGGGGTCCAGATACGCAGTATTTT. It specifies CASKGVASGRFWGPDTQYF.

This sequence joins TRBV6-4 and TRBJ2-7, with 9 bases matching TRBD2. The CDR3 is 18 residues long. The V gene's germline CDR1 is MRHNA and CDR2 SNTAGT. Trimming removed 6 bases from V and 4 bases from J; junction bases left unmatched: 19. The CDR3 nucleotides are TGTGCCAGCAGGGTGGGTTCTCTCCGAACTAGCGGGTGGTACGAGCAGTACTTC. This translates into CASRVGSLRTSGWYEQYF.

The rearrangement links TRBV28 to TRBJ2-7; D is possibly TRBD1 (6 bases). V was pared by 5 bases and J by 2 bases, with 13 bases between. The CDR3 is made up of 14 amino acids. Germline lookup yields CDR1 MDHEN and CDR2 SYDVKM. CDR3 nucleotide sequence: TGTGCCAGCAGTCCACGGGACAAGACCTACGAGCAGTACTTC. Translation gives CASSPRDKTYEQYF. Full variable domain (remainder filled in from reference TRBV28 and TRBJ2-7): DVKVTQSSRYLVKRTGEKVFLECVQDMDHENMFWYRQDPGLGLRLIYFSYDVKMKEKGDIPEGYSVSREKKERFSLILESASTNQTSMYLCASSPRDKTYEQYFGPGTRLTVT.

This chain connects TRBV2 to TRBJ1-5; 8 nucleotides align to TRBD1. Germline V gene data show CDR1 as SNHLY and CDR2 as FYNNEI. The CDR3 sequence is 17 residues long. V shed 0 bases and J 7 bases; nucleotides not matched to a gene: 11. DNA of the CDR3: TGTGCCAGCAGTGAAGCGATCCACACAGGGGGGGGCCAGCCCCAGCATTTT. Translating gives CASSEAIHTGGGQPQHF. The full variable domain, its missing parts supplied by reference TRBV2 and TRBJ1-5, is EPEVTQTPSHQVTQMGQEVILRCVPISNHLYFYWYRQILGQKVEFLVSFYNNEISEKSEIFDDQFSVERPDGSNFTLKIRSTKLEDSAMYFCASSEAIHTGGGQPQHFGDGTRLSIL.

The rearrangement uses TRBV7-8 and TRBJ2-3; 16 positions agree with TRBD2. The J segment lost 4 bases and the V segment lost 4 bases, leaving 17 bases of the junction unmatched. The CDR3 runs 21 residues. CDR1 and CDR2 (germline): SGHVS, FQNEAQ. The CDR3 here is CASSSLPSTGTSGRDSDTQYF. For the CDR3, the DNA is TGTGCCAGCAGCTCCCTCCCCTCAACCGGGACTAGCGGGAGGGACTCAGATACGCAGTATTTT.

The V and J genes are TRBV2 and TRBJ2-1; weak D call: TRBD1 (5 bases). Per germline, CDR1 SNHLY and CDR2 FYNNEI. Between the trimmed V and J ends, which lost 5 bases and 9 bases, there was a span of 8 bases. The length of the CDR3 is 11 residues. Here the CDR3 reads CASSLGAEQFF. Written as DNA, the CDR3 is TGTGCCAGCAGTTTAGGGGCTGAGCAGTTCTTC.

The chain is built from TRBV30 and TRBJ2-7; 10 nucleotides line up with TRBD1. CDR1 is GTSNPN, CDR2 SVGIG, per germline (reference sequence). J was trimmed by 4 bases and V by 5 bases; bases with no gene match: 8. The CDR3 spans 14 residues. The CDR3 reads CAWYPTGGMYEQYF. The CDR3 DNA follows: TGTGCCTGGTACCCGACAGGGGGCATGTACGAGCAGTACTTC.

CDR3 in DNA: TGTGCCAGCAGTTTAACGGGAGAGACCCAGTACTTC. Amino acid sequence: CASSLTGETQYF. The chain links TRBV28 to TRBJ2-5; D remains ambiguous. The germline V and J ends were trimmed by 2 bases and 4 bases, with 5 bases remaining between them. The CDR3 consists of 12 residues. Germline V CDR1 and CDR2: MDHEN, SYDVKM.

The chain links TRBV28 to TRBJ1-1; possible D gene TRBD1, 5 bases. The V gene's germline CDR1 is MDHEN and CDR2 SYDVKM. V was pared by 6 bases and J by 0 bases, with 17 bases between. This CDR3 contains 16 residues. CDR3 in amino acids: CASSPSRQFLNTEAFF. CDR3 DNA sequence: TGTGCCAGCAGCCCATCCCGACAGTTCCTGAACACTGAAGCTTTCTTT.

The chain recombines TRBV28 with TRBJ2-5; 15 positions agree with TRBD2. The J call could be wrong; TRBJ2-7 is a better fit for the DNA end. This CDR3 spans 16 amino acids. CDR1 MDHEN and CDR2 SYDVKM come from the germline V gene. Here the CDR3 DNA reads TGTGCCAGCAGTATGGGACTAGCGGGAGGCGCCTACGAGCAGTACTTC. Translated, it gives CASSMGLAGGAYEQYF.

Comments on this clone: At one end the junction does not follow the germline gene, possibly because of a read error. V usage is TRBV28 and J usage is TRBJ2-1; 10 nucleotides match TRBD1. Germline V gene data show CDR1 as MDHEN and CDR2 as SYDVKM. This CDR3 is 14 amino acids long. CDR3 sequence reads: CASILRTGGREQFF. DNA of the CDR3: TGTGCCAGCATTTTACGGACAGGGGGTAGGGAGCAGTTCTTC.

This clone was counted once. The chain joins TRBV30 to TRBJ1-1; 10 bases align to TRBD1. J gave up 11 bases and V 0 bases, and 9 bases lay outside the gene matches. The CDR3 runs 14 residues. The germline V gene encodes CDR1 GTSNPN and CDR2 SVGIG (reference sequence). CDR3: CAWSVGTGANWAFF. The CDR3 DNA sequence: TGTGCCTGGAGTGTAGGGACAGGGGCTAATTGGGCTTTCTTT. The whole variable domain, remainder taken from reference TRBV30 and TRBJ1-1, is SQTIHQWPATLVQPVGSPLSLECTVEGTSNPNLYWYRQAAGRGLQLLFYSVGIGQISSEVPQNLSASRPQDRQFILSSKKLLLSDSGFYLCAWSVGTGANWAFFGQGTRLTVV.

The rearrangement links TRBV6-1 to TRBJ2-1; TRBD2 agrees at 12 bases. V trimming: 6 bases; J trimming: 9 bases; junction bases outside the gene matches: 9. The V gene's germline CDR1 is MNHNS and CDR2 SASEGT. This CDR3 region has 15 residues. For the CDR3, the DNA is TGTGCCAGCAGGGAACCTAGCGGGAGGGCGGGTGAGCAGTTCTTC. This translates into CASREPSGRAGEQFF.

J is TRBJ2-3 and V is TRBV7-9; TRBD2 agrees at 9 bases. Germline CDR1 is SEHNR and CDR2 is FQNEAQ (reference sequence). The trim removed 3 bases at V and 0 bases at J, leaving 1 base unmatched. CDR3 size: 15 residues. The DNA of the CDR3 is TGTGCCAGCAGCTTTACTAGCGGGAGCACAGATACGCAGTATTTT. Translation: CASSFTSGSTDTQYF.

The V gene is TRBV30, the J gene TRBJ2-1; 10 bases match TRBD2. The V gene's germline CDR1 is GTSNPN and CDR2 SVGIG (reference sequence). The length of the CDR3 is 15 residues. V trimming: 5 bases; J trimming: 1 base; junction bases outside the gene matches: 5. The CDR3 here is CAWDLSGRSYNEQFF. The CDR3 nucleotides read TGTGCCTGGGACCTTAGCGGGAGGTCCTACAATGAGCAGTTCTTC.

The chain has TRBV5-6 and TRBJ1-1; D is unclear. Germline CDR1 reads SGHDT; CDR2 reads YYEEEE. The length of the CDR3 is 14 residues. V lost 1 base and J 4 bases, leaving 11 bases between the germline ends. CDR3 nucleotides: TGTGCCAGCAGCTTGAACATCGGGAGCACTGAAGCTTTCTTT. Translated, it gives CASSLNIGSTEAFF.

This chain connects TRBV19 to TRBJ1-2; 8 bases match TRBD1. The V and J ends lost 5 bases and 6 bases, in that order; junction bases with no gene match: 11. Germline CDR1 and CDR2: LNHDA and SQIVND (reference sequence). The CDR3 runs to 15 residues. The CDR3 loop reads CASSPWTGSPDGYTF. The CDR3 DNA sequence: TGTGCCAGTAGTCCCTGGACAGGGAGCCCGGATGGCTACACCTTC.

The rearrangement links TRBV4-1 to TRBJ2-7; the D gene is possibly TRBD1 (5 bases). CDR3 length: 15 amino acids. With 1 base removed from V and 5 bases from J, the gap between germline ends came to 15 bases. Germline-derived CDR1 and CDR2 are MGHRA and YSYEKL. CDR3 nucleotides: TGCGCCAGCAGCCAAGTGGAGACAGACCTCGACGAGCAGTACTTC. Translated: CASSQVETDLDEQYF.

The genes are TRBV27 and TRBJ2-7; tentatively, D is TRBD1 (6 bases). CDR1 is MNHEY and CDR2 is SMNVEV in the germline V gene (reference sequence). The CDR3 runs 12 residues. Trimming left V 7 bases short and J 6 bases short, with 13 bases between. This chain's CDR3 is CASTGVLGEQYF. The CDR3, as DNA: TGTGCCAGCACAGGGGTATTGGGCGAGCAGTACTTC.

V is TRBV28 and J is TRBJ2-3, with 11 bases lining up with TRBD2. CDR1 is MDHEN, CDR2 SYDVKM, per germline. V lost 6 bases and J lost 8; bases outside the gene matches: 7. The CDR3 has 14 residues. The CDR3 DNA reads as TGTGCCAGCAGGCTGACTAGCGGGACCCTTACGCAGTATTTT. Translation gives CASRLTSGTLTQYF. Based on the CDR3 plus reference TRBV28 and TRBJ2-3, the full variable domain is DVKVTQSSRYLVKRTGEKVFLECVQDMDHENMFWYRQDPGLGLRLIYFSYDVKMKEKGDIPEGYSVSREKKERFSLILESASTNQTSMYLCASRLTSGTLTQYFGPGTRLTVL.

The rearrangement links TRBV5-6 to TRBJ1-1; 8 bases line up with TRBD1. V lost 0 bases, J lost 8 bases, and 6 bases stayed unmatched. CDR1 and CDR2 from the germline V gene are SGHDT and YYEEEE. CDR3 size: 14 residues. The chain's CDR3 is CASSLGVRGREAFF. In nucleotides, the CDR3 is TGTGCCAGCAGCTTGGGTGTCAGGGGGCGGGAAGCTTTCTTT.

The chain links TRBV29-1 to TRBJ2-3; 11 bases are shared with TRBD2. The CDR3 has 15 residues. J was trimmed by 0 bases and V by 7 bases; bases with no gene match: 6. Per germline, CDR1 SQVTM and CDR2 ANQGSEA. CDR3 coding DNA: TGCAGCGGGGGGGGACTAGCGGATAGCACAGATACGCAGTATTTT. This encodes CSGGGLADSTDTQYF.

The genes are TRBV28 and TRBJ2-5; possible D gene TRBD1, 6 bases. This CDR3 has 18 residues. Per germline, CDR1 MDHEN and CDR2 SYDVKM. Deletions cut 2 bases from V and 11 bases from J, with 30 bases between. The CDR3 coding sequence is TGTGCCAGCAGTTTACTCACCGTTGACAGCTCAAACCAAAGGGGGCAGTACTTC. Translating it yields CASSLLTVDSSNQRGQYF.

This chain's CDR3 is CASNWGDSRTYGYTF. The CDR3 DNA reads TGTGCCAGCAATTGGGGGGACAGTCGGACCTATGGCTACACCTTC. The V call is TRBV9, the J call TRBJ1-2, with TRBD1 matching over 7 bases. Germline V gene data show CDR1 as SGDLS and CDR2 as YYNGEE. After removal of 6 bases from V and 4 bases from J, the junction contained 12 bases not matched to a gene. This CDR3 comprises 15 residues.

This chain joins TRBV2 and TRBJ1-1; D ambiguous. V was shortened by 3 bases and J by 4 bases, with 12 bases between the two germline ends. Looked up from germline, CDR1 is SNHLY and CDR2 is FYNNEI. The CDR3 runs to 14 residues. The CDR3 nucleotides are TGTGCCAGCAGTGACCTCGGGGATAGCACTGAAGCTTTCTTT. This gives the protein CASSDLGDSTEAFF.

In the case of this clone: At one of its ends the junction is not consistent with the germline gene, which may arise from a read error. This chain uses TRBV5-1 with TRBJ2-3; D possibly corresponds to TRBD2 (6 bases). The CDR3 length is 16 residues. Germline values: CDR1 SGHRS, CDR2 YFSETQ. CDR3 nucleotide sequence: TGCGCCAGCAGCTGGGGGGAGGCAGGGCACACAGATATGCAGTATTTT. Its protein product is CASSWGEAGHTDMQYF.

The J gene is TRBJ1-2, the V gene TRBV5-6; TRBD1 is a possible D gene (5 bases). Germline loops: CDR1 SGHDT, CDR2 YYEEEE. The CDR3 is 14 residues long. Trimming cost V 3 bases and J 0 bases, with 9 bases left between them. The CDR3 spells CASSWQTANYGYTF. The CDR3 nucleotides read TGTGCCAGCAGCTGGCAGACAGCTAACTATGGCTACACCTTC.